Listed below are T cell receptor beta chains from one sample, sequenced in a study of T cells after posttransplantation cyclophosphamide. Assay used: immunoSEQ multiplex PCR; TCRdb lists only in-frame clones, some missing. In total the sample includes under 15,000 clones, none of them seen once. Material: PBMCs, obtained after allogeneic stem cell transplant with posttransplant cyclophosphamide. These receptors all stem from a female patient in her thirties or forties who received an allogeneic stem cell transplant from a related donor, was CMV-positive, and had acute GVHD only. Part of the T cells may come from the graft donor. Each CDR3 is given with its conserved first and last residue. Fields, in order: D gene, V gene, clone size, J gene, CDR3 DNA, CDR3 protein. A D gene is named only where the DNA matches it firmly. Some rows have no size entry. The others give once, few or many, or a class for an expanded clone.

D gene: TRBD2; V gene: TRBV7-2; clone size: many; J gene: TRBJ2-3; CDR3 DNA: TGTGCCAGCAAATTAAATAGAGCGGGAGCGGCAGATACGCAGTATTTT; CDR3 protein: CASKLNRAGAADTQYF
D gene: -; V gene: TRBV5-1; clone size: many; J gene: TRBJ1-2; CDR3 DNA: TGCGCCAGCAGCTTGGTACACGCAAACTATGGCTACACCTTC; CDR3 protein: CASSLVHANYGYTF
D gene: -; V gene: TRBV6-5; clone size: many; J gene: TRBJ2-1; CDR3 DNA: TGTGCCAGCAGTTCAAGGACCCATGGCGGGGTCAATGAGCAGTTCTTC; CDR3 protein: CASSSRTHGGVNEQFF
D gene: TRBD2; V gene: TRBV7-9; clone size: -; J gene: TRBJ2-1; CDR3 DNA: TGTGCCAGCAGCCCAGAAAGACTAGCCGTCATGAATGAGCAGTTCTTC; CDR3 protein: CASSPERLAVMNEQFF
D gene: -; V gene: TRBV27; clone size: few; J gene: TRBJ2-1; CDR3 DNA: TGTGCCAGCAGCCACCGGAATGAGCAGTTCTTC; CDR3 protein: CASSHRNEQFF
D gene: -; V gene: TRBV11-2; clone size: many; J gene: TRBJ1-4; CDR3 DNA: TGTGCCAGCAGCACGGACATTAATGAAAAACTGTTTTTT; CDR3 protein: CASSTDINEKLFF
D gene: TRBD1; V gene: TRBV29-1; clone size: few; J gene: TRBJ2-1; CDR3 DNA: TGCAGCGCATGGGACAGGGGCTACAATGAGCAGTTCTTC; CDR3 protein: CSAWDRGYNEQFF
D gene: -; V gene: TRBV10-3; clone size: many; J gene: TRBJ2-3; CDR3 DNA: TGTGCCATCAGTGACAGGGTCGGCACAGATACGCAGTATTTT; CDR3 protein: CAISDRVGTDTQYF
D gene: -; V gene: TRBV6-1; clone size: many; J gene: TRBJ2-3; CDR3 DNA: TGTGCCAGCAGTGGGGGACTGCCTATGAATACGCAGTATTTT; CDR3 protein: CASSGGLPMNTQYF
D gene: -; V gene: TRBV18; clone size: many; J gene: TRBJ1-1; CDR3 DNA: TGTGCCAGCTCACCAACCAATCAGGAAGCTTTCTTT; CDR3 protein: CASSPTNQEAFF
D gene: -; V gene: TRBV18; clone size: -; J gene: TRBJ2-2; CDR3 DNA: TGTGCCAGCTCACCTCTGAACACCGGGGAGCTGTTTTTT; CDR3 protein: CASSPLNTGELFF
D gene: TRBD1; V gene: TRBV29-1; clone size: few; J gene: TRBJ2-3; CDR3 DNA: TGCAGCGTGCGGGACAGGGTGACAGATACGCAGTATTTT; CDR3 protein: CSVRDRVTDTQYF
D gene: TRBD1; V gene: TRBV27; clone size: -; J gene: TRBJ1-6; CDR3 DNA: TGTGCCAGCAGCCCCGGGACAGGGGACTCACCCCTCCACTTT; CDR3 protein: CASSPGTGDSPLHF